The 6 T cell receptor beta chains below were found in one sample sequenced in a study of identical twins' blood T cells. TCRdb independently ran MiXCR on the 5' RACE reads; one entry per CDR3 protein. The table lists a few hundred thousand distinct CDR3 sequences, about 28% of them singletons. Source material: PBMCs. These receptors were taken from a woman aged 18-49 years in good health.

This chain uses TRBV28 with TRBJ2-7, with D perhaps matching TRBD2 (5 bases). This CDR3 has 14 residues. Germline CDR1 and CDR2: MDHEN and SYDVKM. Trimming took 6 bases from V and 3 from J, leaving 15 bases between them. CDR3 amino acids: CASRLTGSGYEQYF. Here the CDR3 DNA reads TGTGCCAGCAGGCTAACGGGCAGCGGCTACGAGCAGTACTTC.

This sequence joins TRBV7-3 and TRBJ2-3, with TRBD1 matching over 7 bases. The CDR3 has 13 residues. V shed 5 bases and J 6 bases; nucleotides not matched to a gene: 5. Germline V lookup: CDR1 SGHTA, CDR2 FQGTGA. The CDR3 sequence: CASSKDRSDTQYF. The CDR3, as DNA: TGTGCCAGCAGCAAGGACAGGTCCGATACGCAGTATTTT.

The genes are TRBV3-1 and TRBJ1-2; unclear D gene. The CDR3 runs 14 residues. Germline-derived CDR1 and CDR2 are LGHDT and YNNKEL (reference sequence). The V end was cut by 0 bases, the J end by 8 bases, with 13 bases between. The CDR3 region is CASSQDDRPRGYTF. CDR3 bases: TGTGCCAGCAGCCAAGATGATCGTCCGAGAGGCTACACCTTC.

This clonotype was counted only a few times. This chain links TRBV12-3 or TRBV12-4 with TRBJ2-1, with 12 bases matching TRBD2. V lost 5 bases, J lost 4 bases, and 3 bases stayed unmatched. This CDR3 spans 15 amino acids. The DNA for the CDR3 is TGTGCCAGCAGTAACGGACTAGCGGGGTACAATGAGCAGTTCTTC. Protein sequence: CASSNGLAGYNEQFF.

The V gene is TRBV7-8, the J gene TRBJ2-7, with 8 bases matching TRBD2. V was pared by 5 bases and J by 3 bases, with 6 bases of the junction left unmatched. Germline CDR1 and CDR2: SGHVS and FQNEAQ. This CDR3 is built from 14 residues. As DNA, the CDR3 is TGTGCCAGCAGCCCCGTGGGACTAGTCTACGAGCAGTACTTC. This sequence encodes CASSPVGLVYEQYF.

The V and J genes are TRBV7-9 and TRBJ2-7; tentatively, D is TRBD1 (5 bases). Trimming removed 7 bases from V and 2 bases from J, with 15 bases in between. The germline gives CDR1 SEHNR, CDR2 FQNEAQ (reference sequence). CDR3 length: 14 amino acids. This CDR3 is CASTPTDRTYEQYF. As DNA, the CDR3 is TGTGCCAGCACCCCGACCGACAGAACCTACGAGCAGTACTTC.